This T cell receptor beta chain was retrieved from a study of long-term antiretroviral therapy in people with HIV. There were no participants with HIV treated outside the United States. Run at survey level, the immunoSEQ assay was version v3.0. Profiled with immunoSEQ multiplex PCR; TCRdb holds only in-frame clones, not every one. The sample includes 25,000 to 35,000 clones, 80% to 90% of them seen just once. With respect to this clone: Its specificity is unknown.

Study-level findings and limits: Controls showed broader CDR3 length ranges than did the HIV repertoires.

CDR1 SEHNR and CDR2 FQNEAQ come from the germline V gene (reference sequence). The CDR3 spans 12 residues. V gave up 5 bases and J gave up 3 bases, with 6 bases separating them. The material was unsorted PBMCs, obtained roughly 5 years before starting antiretroviral therapy. V is TRBV7-9 and J is TRBJ2-3; D unresolved. The sequence was obtained from a middle-aged man with HIV. The CDR3 sequence is CASSQSTDTQYF. CDR3 coding DNA: TGTGCCAGCAGCCAGAGTACAGATACGCAGTATTTT.